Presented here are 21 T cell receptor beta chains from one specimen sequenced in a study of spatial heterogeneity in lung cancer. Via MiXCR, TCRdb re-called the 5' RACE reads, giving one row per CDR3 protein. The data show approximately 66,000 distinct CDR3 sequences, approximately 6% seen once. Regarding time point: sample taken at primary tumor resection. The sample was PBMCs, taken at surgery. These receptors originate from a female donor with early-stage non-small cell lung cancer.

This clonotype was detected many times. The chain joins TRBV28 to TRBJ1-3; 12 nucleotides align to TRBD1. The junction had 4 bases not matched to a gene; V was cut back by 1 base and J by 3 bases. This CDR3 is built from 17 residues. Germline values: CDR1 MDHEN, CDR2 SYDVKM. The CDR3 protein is CASSLSGQGAGGNTIYF. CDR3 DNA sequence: TGTGCCAGCAGTTTATCGGGACAGGGGGCTGGTGGAAACACCATATATTTT.

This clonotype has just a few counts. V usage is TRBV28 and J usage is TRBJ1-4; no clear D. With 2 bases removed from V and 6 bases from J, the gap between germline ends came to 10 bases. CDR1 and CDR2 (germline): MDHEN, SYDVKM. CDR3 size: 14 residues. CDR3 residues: CASSLDGFDEKLFF. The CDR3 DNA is TGTGCCAGCAGTTTAGACGGTTTCGATGAAAAACTGTTTTTT.

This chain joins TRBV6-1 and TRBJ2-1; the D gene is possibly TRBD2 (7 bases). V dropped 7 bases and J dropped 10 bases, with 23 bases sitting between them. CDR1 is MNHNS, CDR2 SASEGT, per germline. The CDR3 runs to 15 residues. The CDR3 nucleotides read TGTGCCAGCACCGTTAGGGGGGAGGGACCTAAGGAGCAGTTCTTC. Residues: CASTVRGEGPKEQFF.

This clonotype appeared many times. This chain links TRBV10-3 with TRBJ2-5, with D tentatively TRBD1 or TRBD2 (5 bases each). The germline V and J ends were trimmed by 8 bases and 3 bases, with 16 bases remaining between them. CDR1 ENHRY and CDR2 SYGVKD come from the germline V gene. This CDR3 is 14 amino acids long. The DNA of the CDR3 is TGTGCCATCGGGGCTGGAGGCCACGAAGAGACCCAGTACTTC. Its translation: CAIGAGGHEETQYF.

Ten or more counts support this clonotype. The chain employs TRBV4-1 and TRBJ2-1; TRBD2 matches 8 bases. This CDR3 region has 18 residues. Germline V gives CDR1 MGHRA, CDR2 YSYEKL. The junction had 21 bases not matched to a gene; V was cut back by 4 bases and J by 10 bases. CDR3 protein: CASSPNTAGGPPELEQFF. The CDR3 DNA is TGCGCCAGCAGCCCAAATACGGCGGGGGGCCCCCCGGAGTTGGAGCAGTTCTTC.

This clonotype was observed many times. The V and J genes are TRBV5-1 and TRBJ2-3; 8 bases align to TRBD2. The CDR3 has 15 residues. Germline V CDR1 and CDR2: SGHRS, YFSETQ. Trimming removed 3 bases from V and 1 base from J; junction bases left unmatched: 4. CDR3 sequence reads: CASSSAGGGTDTQYF. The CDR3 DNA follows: TGCGCCAGCAGCTCTGCGGGAGGAGGCACAGATACGCAGTATTTT.

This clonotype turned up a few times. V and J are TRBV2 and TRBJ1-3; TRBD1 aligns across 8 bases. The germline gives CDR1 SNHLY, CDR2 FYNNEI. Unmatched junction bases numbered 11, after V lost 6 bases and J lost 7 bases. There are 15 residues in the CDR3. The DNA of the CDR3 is TGTGCCAGCAGAGCCGGACAGGGTCGGGGGAACACCATATATTTT. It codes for CASRAGQGRGNTIYF.

CDR3 bases: TGTGCCAGCAGTTATCCCAAGGGACTAGCGACAGATACGCAGTATTTT. Protein sequence: CASSYPKGLATDTQYF. This rearrangement joins TRBV12-3 or TRBV12-4 to TRBJ2-3, with 10 bases fitting TRBD2. After removal of 4 bases from V and 3 bases from J, the junction contained 7 bases not matched to a gene. This CDR3 contains 16 residues.

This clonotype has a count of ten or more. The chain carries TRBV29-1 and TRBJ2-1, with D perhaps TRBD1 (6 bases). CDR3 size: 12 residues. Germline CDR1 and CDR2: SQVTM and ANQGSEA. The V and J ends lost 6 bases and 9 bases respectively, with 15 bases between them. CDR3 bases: TGCAGCGTCGATTGGTCAGGGGCTGAGCAGTTCTTC. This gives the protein CSVDWSGAEQFF.

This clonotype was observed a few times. The CDR3 region has the DNA TGTGCCAGCAGTGCACTCATCACCGGGGAGCTGTTTTTT. Translated: CASSALITGELFF. J is TRBJ2-2 and V is TRBV25-1; D is uncertain. Germline lookup yields CDR1 MGHDK and CDR2 SYGVNS. The CDR3 is made up of 13 amino acids. The ends were cut back, 4 bases at V and 4 bases at J, with 7 bases in the middle.

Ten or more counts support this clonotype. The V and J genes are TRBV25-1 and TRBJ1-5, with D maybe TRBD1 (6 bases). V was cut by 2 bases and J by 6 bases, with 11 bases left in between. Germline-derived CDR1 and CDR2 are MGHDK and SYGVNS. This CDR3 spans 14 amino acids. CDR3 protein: CASSERGVIQPQHF. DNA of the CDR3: TGTGCCAGCAGTGAAAGGGGGGTAATTCAGCCCCAGCATTTT.

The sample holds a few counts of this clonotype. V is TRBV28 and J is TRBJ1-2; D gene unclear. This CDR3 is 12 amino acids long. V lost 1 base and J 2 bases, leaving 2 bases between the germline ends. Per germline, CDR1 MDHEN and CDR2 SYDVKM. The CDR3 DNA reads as TGTGCCAGCAGTTTATCCAACTATGGCTACACCTTC. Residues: CASSLSNYGYTF.

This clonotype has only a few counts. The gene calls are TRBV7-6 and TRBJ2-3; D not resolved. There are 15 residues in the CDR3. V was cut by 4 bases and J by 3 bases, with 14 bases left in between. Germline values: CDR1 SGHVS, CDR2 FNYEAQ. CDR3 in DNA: TGTGCCAGCAGCTCCGGGCCGTTGGGGACAGATACGCAGTATTTT. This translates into CASSSGPLGTDTQYF.

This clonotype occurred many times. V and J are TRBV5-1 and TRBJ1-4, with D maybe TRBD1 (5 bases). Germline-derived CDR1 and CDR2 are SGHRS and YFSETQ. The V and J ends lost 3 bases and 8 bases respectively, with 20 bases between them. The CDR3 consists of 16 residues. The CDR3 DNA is TGCGCCAGCAGCTGGCGAGGGGAGACGGATGGAGAAAAACTGTTTTTT. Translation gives CASSWRGETDGEKLFF.

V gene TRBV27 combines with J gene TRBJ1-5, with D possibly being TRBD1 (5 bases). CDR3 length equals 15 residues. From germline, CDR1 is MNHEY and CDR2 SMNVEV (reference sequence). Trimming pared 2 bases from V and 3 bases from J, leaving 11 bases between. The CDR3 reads CASSLGGENNQPQHF. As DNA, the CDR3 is TGTGCCAGCAGTTTAGGGGGGGAGAACAATCAGCCCCAGCATTTT.

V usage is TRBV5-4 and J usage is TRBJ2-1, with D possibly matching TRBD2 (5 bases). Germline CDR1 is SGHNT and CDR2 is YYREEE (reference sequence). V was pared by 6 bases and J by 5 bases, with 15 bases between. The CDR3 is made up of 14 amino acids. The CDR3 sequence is CASTTWEKNNEQFF. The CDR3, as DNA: TGTGCCAGCACCACCTGGGAGAAGAACAATGAGCAGTTCTTC.

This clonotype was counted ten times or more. The CDR3: CASSPGQGYNEQYF. DNA of the CDR3: TGTGCCAGCAGCCCGGGACAGGGCTACAACGAGCAGTACTTC. This rearrangement joins TRBV3-1 to TRBJ2-7; 9 nucleotides line up with TRBD1. Looked up from germline, CDR1 is LGHDT and CDR2 is YNNKEL (reference sequence). V lost 4 bases and J lost 5; bases outside the gene matches: 6. This CDR3 spans 14 amino acids.

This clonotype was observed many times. The chain's CDR3 is CASSPGQGFTGELFF. CDR3 nucleotide sequence: TGCGCCAGCAGCCCTGGACAGGGGTTCACCGGGGAGCTGTTTTTT. The genes are TRBV5-1 and TRBJ2-2; 9 bases fit TRBD1. The CDR3 runs 15 residues. V trimming: 4 bases; J trimming: 4 bases; junction bases outside the gene matches: 5. Germline assignment: CDR1 SGHRS and CDR2 YFSETQ.

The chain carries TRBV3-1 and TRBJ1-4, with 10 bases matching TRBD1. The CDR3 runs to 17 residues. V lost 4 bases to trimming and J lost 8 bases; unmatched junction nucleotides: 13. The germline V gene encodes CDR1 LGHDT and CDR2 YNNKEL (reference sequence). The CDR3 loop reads CASSLKFGGTGAEKLFF. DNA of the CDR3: TGTGCCAGCAGCCTCAAATTCGGGGGGACAGGGGCCGAAAAACTGTTTTTT.

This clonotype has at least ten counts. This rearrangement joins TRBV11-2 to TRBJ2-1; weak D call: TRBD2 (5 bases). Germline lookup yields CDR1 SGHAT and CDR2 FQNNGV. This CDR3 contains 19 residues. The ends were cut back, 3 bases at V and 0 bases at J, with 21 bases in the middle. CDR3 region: CASSFPLEAGLGSYNEQFF. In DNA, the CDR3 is TGTGCCAGCAGCTTCCCCCTGGAGGCAGGCCTCGGCTCCTACAATGAGCAGTTCTTC.

CDR3 residues: CASRSGTGPTEAFF. The CDR3 DNA reads TGTGCCAGCAGATCCGGGACAGGGCCCACTGAAGCTTTCTTT. This chain uses TRBV6-2 or TRBV6-3 with TRBJ1-1, with 9 nucleotides matching TRBD1. The CDR3 runs to 14 residues. J gave up 4 bases and V 6 bases, and 6 bases lay outside the gene matches. Per germline, CDR1 MNHEY and CDR2 SVGEGT.